The present entry profiles one T cell receptor beta chain with its context. Original data processing: Amplification of reference gene primers provided the estimated nucleated cell counts. The repertoire was sequenced with immunoSEQ multiplex PCR; TCRdb's copy has only in-frame clones and lacks some. V and J calls and clone size are those listed in that table; D and trimming were worked out from the DNA. The table records 130,000 or so clones, almost 85% of them present only once. The CDR3 has 12 residues. The germline V gene encodes CDR1 LGHDT and CDR2 YNNKEL (reference sequence). The ends were cut back, 2 bases at V and 6 bases at J, with 5 bases in the middle. The entry originates in a study of blood T cell repertoires in COVID-19. In the study overall: Samples came from the United States, Italy and Spain, spanning acute and convalescent COVID-19. T cells, B-cell-depleted T cells, or PBMCs provided the cDNA or gDNA that served as material.

The sample was peripheral blood. This chain connects TRBV3-1 (or the pseudogene TRBV3-2) to TRBJ2-1; tentatively, D is TRBD1 (5 bases). This TCR was sampled from a human donor in a cohort sampled during active COVID-19. The CDR3 region has the DNA TGTGCCAGCAGCCAACAGGGCAATGAGCAGTTCTTC. Translating gives CASSQQGNEQFF.